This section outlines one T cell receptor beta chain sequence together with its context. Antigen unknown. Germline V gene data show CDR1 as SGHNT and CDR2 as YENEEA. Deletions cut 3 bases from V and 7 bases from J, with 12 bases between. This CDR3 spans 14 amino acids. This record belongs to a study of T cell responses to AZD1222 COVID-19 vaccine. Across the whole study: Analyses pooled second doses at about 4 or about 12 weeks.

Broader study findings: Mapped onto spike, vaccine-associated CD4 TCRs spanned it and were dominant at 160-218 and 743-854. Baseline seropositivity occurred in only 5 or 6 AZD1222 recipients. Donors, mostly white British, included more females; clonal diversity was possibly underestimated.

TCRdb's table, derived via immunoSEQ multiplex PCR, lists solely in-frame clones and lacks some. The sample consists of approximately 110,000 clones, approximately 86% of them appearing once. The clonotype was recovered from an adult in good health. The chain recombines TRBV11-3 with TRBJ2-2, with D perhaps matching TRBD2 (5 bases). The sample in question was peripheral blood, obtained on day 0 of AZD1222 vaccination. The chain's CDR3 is CASSLNVRGGELFF. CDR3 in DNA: TGTGCCAGCAGCTTGAACGTTCGGGGCGGGGAGCTGTTTTTT.